Listed below are T cell receptor beta chains from one sample, sequenced in a study of T cell responses to AZD1222 COVID-19 vaccine. Only in-frame clones appear in the TCRdb table, and some are missing; sequencing was by immunoSEQ multiplex PCR. The sample includes tens of thousands of clones, around 90% seen only once; the top ten take roughly 18%. The source material was peripheral blood, sampled 28 days after the second AZD1222 dose. These receptors all come from an adult who received the AZD1222 COVID-19 vaccine. CDR3s include the opening cysteine and the closing phenylalanine or tryptophan. Each record gives: V gene, clone size, D gene, J gene, CDR3 protein, CDR3 DNA. A D gene is named only where the DNA matches it firmly. Clone size is given for some rows only: seen once, a few or many times, or a class if the clone is expanded.

TRBV24-1,-,-,TRBJ1-2,CATSDRNNYGYTF,TGTGCCACCAGTGACCGTAACAACTATGGCTACACCTTC
TRBV11-2,-,-,TRBJ2-7,CASTPIGGGRIGEQYF,TGTGCCAGCACCCCGATAGGGGGGGGGCGAATCGGCGAGCAGTACTTC
TRBV19,-,-,TRBJ1-1,CASSRGFSTEAFF,TGTGCCAGTAGTCGCGGCTTCTCCACTGAAGCTTTCTTT
TRBV7-9,-,-,TRBJ1-2,CASSLEEFYGYTF,TGTGCCAGCAGCTTAGAGGAGTTCTATGGCTACACCTTC
TRBV7-2,few,-,TRBJ2-3,CASSLVWTDTQYF,TGTGCCAGCAGCTTAGTGTGGACAGATACGCAGTATTTT
TRBV24-1,-,-,TRBJ2-6,CATGDTGTGANVLTF,TGTGCCACCGGCGATACAGGGACAGGGGCCAACGTCCTGACTTTC
TRBV7-2,-,-,TRBJ2-5,CASSLGDETQYF,TGTGCCAGCAGCCTGGGGGATGAGACCCAGTACTTC
TRBV5-4,-,-,TRBJ2-7,CASSLASSYEQYF,TGTGCCAGCAGCTTGGCGTCTTCCTACGAGCAGTACTTC
TRBV6-5,-,TRBD1,TRBJ1-5,CASSKGGSQPQHF,TGTGCCAGCAGCAAAGGGGGCAGTCAGCCCCAGCATTTT
TRBV18,-,-,TRBJ2-3,CASSLQLTDTQYF,TGTGCCAGCTCACTTCAACTCACAGATACGCAGTATTTT
TRBV4-2,-,-,TRBJ2-1,CASSPGGGVEDEQFF,TGTGCCAGCAGCCCGGGGGGCGGGGTCGAAGATGAGCAGTTCTTC
TRBV7-2,-,TRBD1,TRBJ2-7,CASSPPAGQGSYEQYF,TGTGCCAGCAGCCCACCGGCGGGACAGGGTTCCTACGAGCAGTACTTC
TRBV7-2,-,-,TRBJ1-2,CASSLEGGYGYTF,TGTGCCAGCAGCTTAGAAGGGGGCTATGGCTACACCTTC
TRBV9,-,TRBD1,TRBJ2-7,CASGVGQGGDEQYF,TGTGCCAGCGGGGTGGGACAGGGAGGTGACGAGCAGTACTTC
TRBV29-1,-,-,TRBJ1-1,CSARLHPESSEAFF,TGCAGCGCTCGGCTCCATCCCGAGAGCTCTGAAGCTTTCTTT
TRBV28,once,-,TRBJ1-1,CASRGHKRTEAFF,TGTGCCAGCAGGGGGCATAAGCGCACTGAAGCTTTCTTT
TRBV7-9,-,-,TRBJ1-6,CASSLARVNSPLHF,TGTGCCAGCAGCTTAGCCAGGGTCAATTCACCCCTCCACTTT
TRBV6-5,-,TRBD1,TRBJ1-2,CASSYSQGTYGYTF,TGTGCCAGCAGTTACTCACAGGGGACCTATGGCTACACCTTC
TRBV18,-,-,TRBJ1-1,CASSPLEVGTEAFF,TGTGCCAGCTCACCGTTGGAGGTCGGCACTGAAGCTTTCTTT
TRBV30,once,-,TRBJ1-2,CAWRYSGDYGYTF,TGTGCCTGGAGATACAGCGGGGACTATGGCTACACCTTC
TRBV5-1,-,TRBD1,TRBJ2-1,CASSEFGQARNEQFF,TGCGCCAGCAGTGAATTCGGACAGGCCCGAAATGAGCAGTTCTTC
TRBV4-3,-,-,TRBJ1-1,CASSPTAGRGLNTEAFF,TGCGCCAGCAGCCCGACGGCAGGGAGGGGGTTGAACACTGAAGCTTTCTTT
TRBV11-2,once,-,TRBJ1-2,CASRRGQANYGYTF,TGTGCCAGCAGACGGGGACAAGCTAACTATGGCTACACCTTC